This T cell receptor beta chain was found in a study of chemoradiotherapy in HPV16-positive cancers (dated 2022 in TCRdb). Background on the whole study: Using functional T-cell assays on cells from a couple of HPV16-positive patients, the researchers defined candidate HPV-specific T-cell clones and common TCR motifs. The candidate HPV-specific TCRs and motifs were then tracked in TCR repertoires from more than 85 patients with HPV-related cancers. The study asked whether T-cell immunity to the HPV oncoproteins E6 and E7 changes during chemoradiotherapy and whether this immunity affects survival. Points the paper makes about the study in general: Expansion of candidate HPV-specific clones and E7-related TCR motifs was observed in the tumor microenvironment during treatment, whereas no such expansion was observed for non-HPV-specific T cells. Improved recurrence-free survival in HPV16-positive patients was associated with expansion of HPV-responsive T cells during chemoradiotherapy. The functional definition of HPV-specific T cells was derived from only a couple of HPV16-positive patients, and the survival association was reported for HPV16-positive patients.

Because repertoires were sampled repeatedly during chemoradiotherapy, clonal expansion in the tumor microenvironment could be followed. Receptor libraries were prepared by the immunoSEQ multiplex PCR assay. The source is immuneACCESS, and TCRdb retained only in-frame sequences with V and J called. Part of the clones is not carried over; for the studies checked, unresolved V genes explain less than half of this, and the remainder is unexplained. The sample profile shows tens of thousands of clones; approximately 70% of them were found once. The top ten constitute around 2.5% of the sample. With respect to this clone: Its antigen remains unidentified. No qualities accompany the bases; no much larger clone lies one base away.

This specimen was collected from a patient who underwent chemoradiotherapy. This sequence originates from a human donor with HPV-associated anogenital cancer.

The DNA reads as follows: TGCGCCAGCAGCCGCCGACTAGCGGGAGGCACAGATACGCAGTATTTT. Translated, this gives CASSRRLAGGTDTQYF. The rearranged segments are TRBV4-3 and TRBJ2-3, with 12 central nucleotides matching TRBD2. Relative to germline, V is missing 4 bases and J is missing 1 base, with 3 bases of the junction outside any gene match. Including the terminal cysteine and phenylalanine, the CDR3 comprises 16 residues. The read is trimmed to its CDR3 DNA, 48 bases read in frame from base 1. Via the germline V gene, CDR1 is LGHNA and CDR2 YSLEER.